The entry below describes one TCR beta chain. Its antigen is not known. MiXCR was run by TCRdb on the reads, yielding one entry per CDR3 protein. The table has 100,000 to 150,000 distinct CDR3 sequences, roughly a quarter seen once. V lost 1 base and J lost 5, with 16 bases in between. This CDR3 has 16 residues. Germline V lookup: CDR1 SGHTA, CDR2 FQGNSA. This entry comes from a study of T cell repertoires in cytomegalovirus infection. Sequencing was performed on PBMCs, sequenced either directly or after in vitro stimulation (not recorded which). The sequence was collected from a human donor in good health (CMV status not recorded). Some clones in this sample may be carry-over from other donors' samples. This chain joins TRBV7-2 and TRBJ2-3, with D possibly being TRBD2 (5 bases). DNA for the CDR3: TGTGCCAGCAGCTTAGGCGGGTGGGCCAGAGAAGATACGCAGTATTTT. This encodes CASSLGGWAREDTQYF.